The rows below give T cell receptor beta chains drawn from one sample of a study of siplizumab effects on memory and regulatory T cells. Generated by immunoSEQ multiplex PCR, the TCRdb table keeps only in-frame clones and is missing some. The sample contains some 110,000 clones, 93% of which appear only once. Sequenced material: CD4+ T cells sorted from blood. The source of these receptors is a human donor in good health. CDR3s include the opening cysteine and the closing phenylalanine or tryptophan. D genes are given only for firm matches. Size tells how often a clone was seen (once, few, many) or the class of an expanded clone, and some rows leave it out.

abundance	v_gene	d_gene	j_gene	len	CDR3aa	CDR3nt
NA	TRBV11-3	NA	TRBJ2-7	16	CASSLETPGIAYEQYF	TGTGCCAGCAGCTTAGAGACCCCCGGGATAGCCTACGAGCAGTACTTC
NA	TRBV6-6	NA	TRBJ1-4	14	CASNPVATNEKLFF	TGTGCCAGCAATCCTGTTGCAACTAATGAAAAACTGTTTTTT
NA	TRBV5-6	NA	TRBJ1-1	13	CASSLDWNTEAFF	TGTGCCAGCAGCTTGGACTGGAACACTGAAGCTTTCTTT
NA	TRBV7-3	TRBD2	TRBJ2-3	16	CASSRNSGRIPDTQYF	TGTGCCAGCAGCCGAAATAGCGGGAGAATTCCAGATACGCAGTATTTT
NA	TRBV29-1	NA	TRBJ1-1	12	CSGRRLNTEAFF	TGCAGCGGGAGACGGTTGAACACTGAAGCTTTCTTT
NA	TRBV7-2	NA	TRBJ2-5	13	CASSRQNQETQYF	TGTGCCAGCAGCCGACAGAACCAAGAGACCCAGTACTTC
NA	TRBV5-1	NA	TRBJ2-3	14	CASSLDHRTDTQYF	TGCGCCAGCAGCTTGGATCATCGCACAGATACGCAGTATTTT
NA	TRBV6-5	NA	TRBJ2-1	11	CASSYGRASFF	TGTGCCAGCAGTTATGGGCGGGCGTCGTTCTTC
NA	TRBV5-1	NA	TRBJ1-1	16	CASSLDIGGGDTEAFF	TGCGCCAGCAGCTTGGATATCGGGGGCGGGGACACTGAAGCTTTCTTT
NA	TRBV6-5	NA	TRBJ1-3	12	CASSSVGNTIYF	TGTGCCAGCAGTTCCGTTGGAAACACCATATATTTT
once	TRBV4-2	NA	TRBJ2-2	17	CASSQDSGAGNTGELFF	TGTGCCAGCAGCCAAGATTCGGGGGCCGGGAACACCGGGGAGCTGTTTTTT
NA	TRBV30	NA	TRBJ1-6	13	CAWSIRPAGNLHF	TGTGCCTGGAGTATCAGGCCGGCAGGGAACCTCCACTTT
once	TRBV6-5	NA	TRBJ2-7	13	CASSYRGTYEQYF	TGTGCCAGCAGTTACCGGGGGACCTACGAGCAGTACTTC
NA	TRBV29-1	TRBD2	TRBJ2-3	14	CSVAEREFGDTQYF	TGCAGCGTGGCGGAGCGGGAGTTCGGAGATACGCAGTATTTT
NA	TRBV30	NA	TRBJ1-4	13	CAWSSIRREKLFF	TGTGCCTGGAGTAGCATTAGAAGGGAAAAACTGTTTTTT
NA	TRBV2	TRBD2	TRBJ2-1	15	CASRLSGREYNEQFF	TGTGCCAGCAGACTTAGCGGGAGGGAATACAATGAGCAGTTCTTC
NA	TRBV14	NA	TRBJ1-1	13	CASSQENLGSAFF	TGTGCCAGCAGCCAAGAAAATCTGGGCTCAGCTTTCTTT
NA	TRBV19	NA	TRBJ2-2	12	CASSPRTGELFF	TGTGCCAGTAGTCCTCGTACCGGGGAGCTGTTTTTT
NA	TRBV6-1	NA	TRBJ1-5	15	CASSATQGTNQPQHF	TGTGCCAGCAGTGCAACACAGGGTACCAATCAGCCCCAGCATTTT
NA	TRBV5-1	TRBD2	TRBJ2-1	14	CASSATSGFNEQFF	TGCGCCAGCAGCGCGACTAGCGGGTTCAATGAGCAGTTCTTC
NA	TRBV15	NA	TRBJ1-6	15	CATSTLQATYSPLHF	TGTGCCACCAGCACACTACAGGCGACCTATTCACCCCTCCACTTT
NA	TRBV6-1	NA	TRBJ2-1	17	CASSEANRVSSYNEQFF	TGTGCCAGCAGTGAAGCGAACAGGGTGAGCTCCTACAATGAGCAGTTCTTC
once	TRBV2	NA	TRBJ1-1	13	CASSELGGTEAFF	TGTGCCAGCAGTGAATTGGGGGGCACTGAAGCTTTCTTT
NA	TRBV27	TRBD2	TRBJ2-1	15	CASNHGLAGNNEQFF	TGTGCCAGCAACCACGGACTAGCGGGCAACAATGAGCAGTTCTTC
NA	TRBV19	TRBD2	TRBJ2-7	15	CASSYTSGKMSEQYF	TGTGCCAGTAGTTATACTAGCGGGAAAATGTCCGAGCAGTACTTC
NA	TRBV7-8	NA	TRBJ1-6	16	CASSLVSGVRNSPLHF	TGTGCCAGCAGCTTAGTTTCAGGGGTTCGGAATTCACCCCTCCACTTT
NA	TRBV30	NA	TRBJ1-3	14	CAWSARGGGNTIYF	TGTGCCTGGAGTGCCCGGGGCGGTGGAAACACCATATATTTT
NA	TRBV20-1	TRBD1	TRBJ1-2	11	CSVTTGEGYTF	TGCAGTGTAACGACAGGGGAAGGCTACACCTTC
NA	TRBV21-1	NA	TRBJ1-4	14	CAIAAGRVNEKLFF	TGTGCCATCGCGGCGGGCCGCGTTAATGAAAAACTGTTTTTT
NA	TRBV21-1	NA	TRBJ1-5	15	CASSKLNGINQPQHF	TGTGCCAGCAGCAAACTTAATGGCATCAATCAGCCCCAGCATTTT
once	TRBV4-1	NA	TRBJ2-2	16	CASSQAGQGNTGELFF	TGCGCCAGCAGCCAAGCGGGACAAGGGAACACCGGGGAGCTGTTTTTT
NA	TRBV15	NA	TRBJ1-5	13	CATSNQPDQPQHF	TGTGCCACCAGCAACCAGCCGGATCAGCCCCAGCATTTT
NA	TRBV30	NA	TRBJ1-1	15	CAWIRISFVGTEAFF	TGTGCCTGGATCCGCATCTCCTTTGTTGGCACTGAAGCTTTCTTT
NA	TRBV7-9	NA	TRBJ2-1	13	CAAGRRSYNEQFF	TGTGCCGCCGGCCGGAGGTCCTACAATGAGCAGTTCTTC
NA	TRBV7-9	NA	TRBJ1-2	15	CASSSPGPSHYGYTF	TGTGCCAGCAGCTCTCCGGGACCGTCTCACTATGGCTACACCTTC
NA	TRBV7-9	TRBD1	TRBJ1-6	15	CASSLAAGGRSPLHF	TGTGCCAGCAGCTTAGCTGCAGGGGGACGTTCACCCCTCCACTTT
NA	TRBV4-1	TRBD2	TRBJ2-3	17	CASSQISSLAGVDTQYF	TGCGCCAGCAGCCAAATTAGTAGCCTAGCGGGAGTGGATACGCAGTATTTT
NA	TRBV18	NA	TRBJ2-3	13	CASSRSVADTQYF	TGTGCCAGCTCACGAAGCGTCGCAGATACGCAGTATTTT
NA	TRBV30	NA	TRBJ1-1	15	CAWSVWGRAETEAFF	TGTGCCTGGAGTGTCTGGGGCAGGGCGGAGACTGAAGCTTTCTTT
NA	TRBV18	NA	TRBJ1-3	14	CASSRPGPGNTIYF	TGTGCCAGCTCACGGCCGGGCCCTGGAAACACCATATATTTT
once	TRBV5-1	NA	TRBJ2-5	15	CASSLARGGQETQYF	TGCGCCAGCAGCTTGGCCCGAGGGGGCCAAGAGACCCAGTACTTC
few	TRBV30	TRBD1	TRBJ1-6	13	CACGQGTGSPLHF	TGTGCCTGCGGACAGGGTACTGGTTCACCCCTCCACTTT
NA	TRBV5-6	TRBD1	TRBJ1-4	15	CASSHPRDRDGSLFF	TGTGCCAGCAGCCACCCCCGGGACAGGGATGGATCGCTGTTTTTT